The 31 T cell receptor beta chains listed next were all sequenced from one sample in a study of neurological immune-mediated disorders. The time point denotes: longitudinal time-point 2. MiXCR, applied by TCRdb to the 5' RACE reads, yields one record per CDR3 protein. The data show 60,000 to 75,000 distinct CDR3 sequences, around 9.7% seen once. Specimen: PBMCs. The receptors here all came from a young man in good health.

The sample holds many counts of this clonotype. The gene calls are TRBV9 and TRBJ2-2; D remains ambiguous. Trimming left V 0 bases short and J 2 bases short, with 2 bases between. There are 13 residues in the CDR3. Germline V gene lookup returns CDR1 SGDLS and CDR2 YYNGEE. The DNA for the CDR3 is TGTGCCAGCAGCGTAGGCAACACCGGGGAGCTGTTTTTT. Its protein is CASSVGNTGELFF.

This clonotype was recorded at least ten times. V gene TRBV6-1 combines with J gene TRBJ2-5, with 13 bases fitting TRBD2. V shed 5 bases, J shed 5 bases, and the junction held 5 bases outside the gene matches. The germline V gene encodes CDR1 MNHNS and CDR2 SASEGT. The CDR3 is 15 amino acids. CDR3 bases: TGTGCCAGCAGTCGCGGACTAGCGGGAGTGGAGACCCAGTACTTC. Translated, it gives CASSRGLAGVETQYF.

Only a few counts were recorded for this clonotype. The chain is built from TRBV5-1 and TRBJ2-5; 12 nucleotides align to TRBD2. J was trimmed by 5 bases and V by 4 bases; bases with no gene match: 9. The CDR3 runs 16 residues. Germline CDR1 SGHRS, CDR2 YFSETQ. In DNA form, the CDR3 reads TGCGCCAGCAGCAGAGCTAGCGGGAGGGGAGAGGAGACCCAGTACTTC. Amino acids: CASSRASGRGEETQYF. Supplemented by reference TRBV5-1 and TRBJ2-5, the full variable domain reads KAGVTQTPRYLIKTRGQQVTLSCSPISGHRSVSWYQQTPGQGLQFLFEYFSETQRNKGNFPGRFSGRQFSNSRSEMNVSTLELGDSALYLCASSRASGRGEETQYFGPGTRLLVL.

This clonotype occurred many times. The gene calls are TRBV18 and TRBJ2-3; no reliable D call. V dropped 4 bases and J dropped 0 bases, with 5 bases sitting between them. The CDR3 runs to 13 residues. Germline V gene sequence: CDR1 KGHSH, CDR2 LQKENI. The CDR3: CASSRISTDTQYF. In nucleotides, the CDR3 is TGTGCCAGCTCACGCATAAGCACAGATACGCAGTATTTT.

This clonotype was seen many times. This sequence joins TRBV2 and TRBJ2-7, with a tentative D call TRBD2 (5 bases). The germline CDR1 and CDR2 sequences are SNHLY and FYNNEI. Between the trimmed V and J ends, which lost 6 bases and 5 bases, there was a span of 14 bases. This CDR3 contains 13 residues. CDR3 sequence reads: CASSKSEGDEQYF. The CDR3 region has the DNA TGTGCCAGCAGCAAGTCTGAGGGCGACGAGCAGTACTTC.

The sample holds many counts of this clonotype. CDR3 DNA sequence: TGTGCCAGCAGCTTAACTACCGTCCTTGCAGATACGCAGTATTTT. This codes for CASSLTTVLADTQYF. This chain joins TRBV7-8 and TRBJ2-3; D is undetermined. With 2 bases removed from V and 4 bases from J, the gap between germline ends came to 13 bases. From germline, CDR1 is SGHVS and CDR2 FQNEAQ. The CDR3 totals 15 residues.

This clonotype was seen repeatedly, ten times or more. The chain combines TRBV28 with TRBJ1-3, with a possible D match to TRBD1 (6 bases). This CDR3 is 15 amino acids long. Germline V lookup: CDR1 MDHEN, CDR2 SYDVKM. The V end lost 5 bases, the J end lost 0 bases, and 11 bases lay between the germline ends. The chain's CDR3 is CASSTGTFSGNTIYF. The CDR3 DNA sequence: TGTGCCAGCAGTACAGGGACCTTCTCTGGAAACACCATATATTTT. Full variable domain (outside the CDR3, taken from reference TRBV28 and TRBJ1-3): DVKVTQSSRYLVKRTGEKVFLECVQDMDHENMFWYRQDPGLGLRLIYFSYDVKMKEKGDIPEGYSVSREKKERFSLILESASTNQTSMYLCASSTGTFSGNTIYFGEGSWLTVV.

This clonotype was recorded many times. The V gene is TRBV28, the J gene TRBJ2-2; 7 nucleotides agree with TRBD2. Germline values: CDR1 MDHEN, CDR2 SYDVKM. This CDR3 is 16 amino acids long. Germline trimming cut 6 bases from V and 4 bases from J; bases unmatched to any gene: 11. The CDR3 region is CASSLGAGEFTGELFF. CDR3 DNA: TGTGCCAGCAGCCTCGGTGCGGGAGAGTTCACCGGGGAGCTGTTTTTT.

Many counts were recorded for this clonotype. V is TRBV25-1 and J is TRBJ2-3, with D uncertain. Germline loops: CDR1 MGHDK, CDR2 SYGVNS. V dropped 8 bases and J dropped 2 bases, with 14 bases sitting between them. CDR3 length: 14 residues. DNA for the CDR3: TGTGCCAGCGGTACACCTCCGGCCACAGATACGCAGTATTTT. The encoded protein is CASGTPPATDTQYF.

This clonotype was detected many times. This sequence joins TRBV20-1 and TRBJ2-1; 10 nucleotides line up with TRBD2. Germline assignment: CDR1 DFQATT and CDR2 SNEGSKA (reference sequence). The CDR3 is 14 amino acids. The J segment lost 5 bases and the V segment lost 6 bases, leaving 7 bases of the junction unmatched. CDR3 nucleotides: TGCAGTGCCCTAAACCTAGCGGGAGACAATGAGCAGTTCTTC. Translating gives CSALNLAGDNEQFF.

This clonotype was observed at least ten times. The chain recombines TRBV9 with TRBJ2-7; 10 nucleotides line up with TRBD1. CDR3 length: 14 amino acids. Germline V gives CDR1 SGDLS, CDR2 YYNGEE. V shed 3 bases and J 7 bases; nucleotides not matched to a gene: 7. DNA for the CDR3: TGTGCCAGCAGCGCACGACAGGGGGCGAAAGAGCAGTACTTC. It encodes CASSARQGAKEQYF. Complete variable domain (other parts from reference TRBV9 and TRBJ2-7): DSGVTQTPKHLITATGQRVTLRCSPRSGDLSVYWYQQSLDQGLQFLIQYYNGEERAKGNILERFSAQQFPDLHSELNLSSLELGDSALYFCASSARQGAKEQYFGPGTRLTVT.

This clonotype has a count of ten or more. The V gene is TRBV29-1, the J gene TRBJ2-2; D possibly corresponds to TRBD1 (5 bases). Germline CDR1 and CDR2: SQVTM and ANQGSEA. This CDR3 region has 12 residues. The V end was cut by 5 bases, the J end by 7 bases, with 11 bases between. The CDR3 here is CSVQGPGGELFF. For the CDR3, the DNA is TGCAGCGTTCAGGGCCCGGGCGGGGAGCTGTTTTTT.

This clonotype was seen ten or more times. This sequence joins TRBV6-2 or TRBV6-3 and TRBJ1-1; a possible D gene is TRBD1 (5 bases). Trimming pared 6 bases from V and 1 base from J, leaving 18 bases between. The CDR3 contains 16 residues. The V gene's germline CDR1 is MNHEY and CDR2 SVGEGT. CDR3 DNA: TGTGCCAGCAGGGAATACACGGGACGGCCGAACACTGAAGCTTTCTTT. Its protein product is CASREYTGRPNTEAFF.

This clonotype was seen repeatedly, ten times or more. The chain joins TRBV20-1 to TRBJ2-2; TRBD2 might be the D (6 bases). The germline V gene has CDR1 DFQATT and CDR2 SNEGSKA (reference sequence). V lost 6 bases to trimming and J lost 0 bases, with 11 bases between them. This CDR3 is built from 14 residues. Here the CDR3 DNA reads TGCAGTGCCAGGGTAGCGGCGAACACCGGGGAGCTGTTTTTT. Its protein product is CSARVAANTGELFF.

This clonotype appeared many times. The gene calls are TRBV24-1 and TRBJ2-1, with D unclear. Germline values: CDR1 KGHDR, CDR2 SFDVKD. This CDR3 has 10 residues. V lost 8 bases and J lost 7, with 5 bases in between. DNA for the CDR3: TGTGCCACCATTGTAAATGAGCAGTTCTTC. Translation: CATIVNEQFF.

This clonotype was observed at least ten times. The rearrangement joins TRBV10-1 to TRBJ2-1; 7 bases agree with TRBD2. This CDR3 spans 12 amino acids. Germline V CDR1 and CDR2: WNHNN, SYGVQD (reference sequence). The junction had 1 base not matched to a gene; V was cut back by 0 bases and J by 11 bases. CDR3 bases: TGCGCCAGCAGTGAGTCCGGGGGGAAGCAGTTCTTC. Protein product: CASSESGGKQFF.

This clonotype has at least ten counts. The gene calls are TRBV27 and TRBJ1-1; 7 bases are a match to TRBD1. The ends lost 10 bases at V and 4 bases at J; junction bases unmatched: 12. Germline CDR1 and CDR2: MNHEY and SMNVEV (reference sequence). The CDR3 loop spans 14 amino acids. CDR3 in amino acids: CATAIRQGITEAFF. The CDR3 region has the DNA TGTGCCACCGCAATACGACAGGGAATCACTGAAGCTTTCTTT.

This clonotype occurred many times. In DNA form, the CDR3 reads TGTGCCAGCAGTGCCTTCGAGGGAGTCTCTGGGGCCAACGTCCTGACTTTC. It encodes CASSAFEGVSGANVLTF. The chain recombines TRBV27 with TRBJ2-6; tentatively, D is TRBD2 (5 bases). This CDR3 has 17 residues. The germline CDR1 and CDR2 sequences are MNHEY and SMNVEV (reference sequence). V was trimmed by 5 bases and J by 0 bases, leaving 14 bases between them.

In its sample, this clonotype was seen many times. V gene TRBV5-1 combines with J gene TRBJ1-1; D gene ambiguous. This CDR3 has 13 amino acids. The V gene lost 0 bases and the J gene lost 1 base, with 4 bases spanning the gap. Germline values: CDR1 SGHRS, CDR2 YFSETQ. CDR3 loop: CASSLVSNTEAFF. CDR3 DNA sequence: TGCGCCAGCAGCTTGGTGTCGAACACTGAAGCTTTCTTT.

This clonotype appeared many times. The V and J genes are TRBV5-1 and TRBJ2-2; 8 positions match TRBD1. The V gene's germline CDR1 is SGHRS and CDR2 YFSETQ. The CDR3 sequence is 16 residues long. Trimming cost V 4 bases and J 1 base; bases outside gene matches: 6. Here the CDR3 reads CASSTSGTGNTGELFF. The DNA for the CDR3 is TGCGCCAGCAGCACCTCCGGGACAGGGAACACCGGGGAGCTGTTTTTT.

This clonotype was detected many times. V is TRBV7-9 and J is TRBJ2-5; no definite D call. In germline, CDR1 is SEHNR, CDR2 FQNEAQ (reference sequence). The V gene lost 3 bases and the J gene lost 2 bases, with 13 bases spanning the gap. The CDR3 contains 15 residues. The CDR3 sequence is CASSLSRAYQETQYF. CDR3 DNA: TGTGCCAGCAGCTTGTCTCGGGCGTATCAAGAGACCCAGTACTTC.

This clonotype was detected many times. V gene TRBV5-1 combines with J gene TRBJ2-2; D not certain. The germline V gene encodes CDR1 SGHRS and CDR2 YFSETQ. The CDR3 consists of 14 residues. With 0 bases removed from V and 3 bases from J, the gap between germline ends came to 6 bases. CDR3 sequence reads: CASSLEAHTGELFF. The CDR3 DNA is TGCGCCAGCAGCTTGGAGGCTCACACCGGGGAGCTGTTTTTT.

This clonotype was recorded at least ten times. This chain links TRBV10-3 with TRBJ2-1; tentatively, D is TRBD1 (6 bases). From germline, CDR1 is ENHRY and CDR2 SYGVKD. The CDR3 is made up of 14 amino acids. V was clipped by 8 bases and J by 3 bases, with 14 bases between them. CDR3 sequence (DNA): TGTGCCATCTCGGGATCAGGGGACTACAATGAGCAGTTCTTC. This codes for CAISGSGDYNEQFF.

This clonotype was recorded many times. The chain links TRBV5-5 to TRBJ1-4; 10 nucleotides agree with TRBD1. CDR3 length: 14 amino acids. Germline CDR1 and CDR2: SGHKS and YYEKEE (reference sequence). The V segment lost 5 bases and the J segment 8 bases; nucleotides outside the gene matches: 6. This CDR3 reads CASSRQGASEKLFF. The DNA for the CDR3 is TGTGCCAGCAGTCGACAGGGGGCAAGCGAAAAACTGTTTTTT. The complete variable domain, with remaining parts taken from reference TRBV5-5 and TRBJ1-4, reads DAGVTQSPTHLIKTRGQQVTLRCSPISGHKSVSWYQQVLGQGPQFIFQYYEKEERGRGNFPDRFSARQFPNYSSELNVNALLLGDSALYLCASSRQGASEKLFFGSGTQLSVL.

This clonotype occurred many times. The chain joins TRBV5-1 to TRBJ2-1; D possibly corresponds to TRBD1 (7 bases). V shed 3 bases and J shed 7 bases, with 14 bases lying between them. The germline gives CDR1 SGHRS, CDR2 YFSETQ. The CDR3 has 14 residues. This CDR3 is CASSWGDSRNEQFF. For the CDR3, the DNA is TGCGCCAGCAGCTGGGGGGACAGTAGGAATGAGCAGTTCTTC.

Ten or more counts support this clonotype. The chain uses TRBV12-3 or TRBV12-4 and TRBJ2-7, with 8 bases that match TRBD2. J was trimmed by 0 bases and V by 7 bases; bases with no gene match: 20. This CDR3 contains 19 residues. The CDR3, as DNA: TGTGCCAGCACCCCCCGGGCAGGAGGAATAGCGGGGAGCTCCTACGAGCAGTACTTC. Its translation: CASTPRAGGIAGSSYEQYF.

This clonotype was counted ten times or more. A clone one base away is much larger, so this may be a read error. J is TRBJ1-5 and V is TRBV28; 10 nucleotides match TRBD1. This CDR3 has 16 amino acids. Germline V gene data show CDR1 as MDHEN and CDR2 as SYDVKM. DNA for the CDR3: TGTGTCAGCAGACGACAGGGGGCCCTTAGCAATCAGCCCCAGCATTTT. This gives the protein CVSRRQGALSNQPQHF.

This clonotype was picked up many times. The chain uses TRBV3-1 and TRBJ2-7, with 11 bases lining up with TRBD2. The CDR3 sequence is 16 residues long. Trimming removed 3 bases from V and 2 bases from J; junction bases left unmatched: 6. The germline gives CDR1 LGHDT, CDR2 YNNKEL (reference sequence). The CDR3 here is CASSHPGLADPYEQYF. The CDR3 coding sequence is TGTGCCAGCAGCCACCCGGGACTAGCGGATCCCTACGAGCAGTACTTC.

Ten or more counts support this clonotype. The CDR3, as DNA: TGTGCCAGCAGTTTACCCCCAGCGGGAGATATCGGGGAGCTGTTTTTT. This gives the protein CASSLPPAGDIGELFF. The chain couples TRBV28 to TRBJ2-2; 8 nucleotides match TRBD2. CDR3 length: 16 residues. Looked up from germline, CDR1 is MDHEN and CDR2 is SYDVKM. Trimming cost V 2 bases and J 7 bases; bases outside gene matches: 9.

In its sample, this clonotype was seen many times. The V call is TRBV27, the J call TRBJ1-2; tentatively, D is TRBD1 (5 bases). The ends were cut back, 8 bases at V and 0 bases at J, with 13 bases in the middle. Germline CDR1 MNHEY, CDR2 SMNVEV (reference sequence). The CDR3 runs to 14 residues. This chain's CDR3 is CASRTGGANYGYTF. The CDR3 nucleotides read TGTGCCAGCCGCACTGGGGGTGCTAACTATGGCTACACCTTC.

This clonotype has ten or more counts. The genes are TRBV24-1 and TRBJ2-6; D may be TRBD1 (6 bases). Per germline, CDR1 KGHDR and CDR2 SFDVKD. V shed 4 bases and J shed 4 bases, with 13 bases lying between them. This CDR3 is built from 16 residues. In DNA form, the CDR3 reads TGTGCCACCAGTGACACAGGGTTAGAAGGGGCCAACGTCCTGACTTTC. Its translation is CATSDTGLEGANVLTF.